This entry is about one T cell receptor (beta chain). These data are taken from a study of OX40 agonist ivuxolimab in advanced cancers. The CDR3 has 16 residues. Germline V CDR1 and CDR2: MNHEY, SMNVEV (reference sequence). Unmatched junction bases numbered 5, after V lost 1 base and J lost 6 bases. Profiling relied on immunoSEQ multiplex PCR, and the TCRdb table lists in-frame clones only, not all of them. This sample has tens of thousands of clones; around 80% occur once, and the top ten carry 0.9% to 1.2%. The chain combines TRBV27 with TRBJ1-6; 8 bases line up with TRBD1. The sequence derives from an adult with an advanced solid tumor such as melanoma, head and neck, liver or kidney cancer. Source: CD4+ or CD8+ T cells sorted from blood, taken in a trial of the OX40 agonist ivuxolimab. CDR3 residues: CASSLWAQGGNSPLHF. In nucleotides, the CDR3 is TGTGCCAGCAGTTTATGGGCACAGGGGGGTAATTCACCCCTCCACTTT.